This T cell receptor beta chain comes out of a study of blood T cell repertoires in COVID-19. Study details: Material from acute and convalescent COVID-19 was sourced from the United States, Italy and Spain. The analysed material was cDNA or gDNA that came from T cells, B-cell-depleted T cells, or PBMCs.

Original analysis: Reference gene primers were amplified, and this amplification served to estimate nucleated cell counts. The table came from immunoSEQ multiplex PCR; TCRdb's copy has only in-frame clones and leaves some out. V and J calls plus clone size are reproduced from that table; the DNA served to infer D and trimming. The sample carries 200,000 to 300,000 clones, about 83% recorded once. Material: peripheral blood. This receptor was identified in a man aged 50-59 years with acute or convalescent COVID-19.

The CDR3, as DNA: TGTGCCAGCAGCTTAGTGGACAGGGGGAACTATGGCTACACCTTC. This gives the protein CASSLVDRGNYGYTF. The rearrangement uses TRBV7-9 and TRBJ1-2; TRBD1 matches 10 bases. With 1 base clipped from V and 2 bases from J, the junction kept 1 base outside the gene matches. This CDR3 has 15 residues. Germline assignment: CDR1 SEHNR and CDR2 FQNEAQ (reference sequence).